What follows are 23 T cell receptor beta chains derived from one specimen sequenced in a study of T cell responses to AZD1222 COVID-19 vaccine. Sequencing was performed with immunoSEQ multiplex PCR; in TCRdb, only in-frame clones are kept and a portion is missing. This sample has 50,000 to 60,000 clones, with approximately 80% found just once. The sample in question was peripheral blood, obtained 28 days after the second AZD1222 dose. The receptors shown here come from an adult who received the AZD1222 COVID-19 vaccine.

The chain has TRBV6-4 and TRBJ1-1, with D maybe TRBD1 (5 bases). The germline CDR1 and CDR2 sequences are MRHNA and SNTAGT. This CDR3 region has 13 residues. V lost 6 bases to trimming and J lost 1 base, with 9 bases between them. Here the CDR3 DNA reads TGTGCCAGCAGAGAGGGACCGAACACTGAAGCTTTCTTT. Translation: CASREGPNTEAFF.

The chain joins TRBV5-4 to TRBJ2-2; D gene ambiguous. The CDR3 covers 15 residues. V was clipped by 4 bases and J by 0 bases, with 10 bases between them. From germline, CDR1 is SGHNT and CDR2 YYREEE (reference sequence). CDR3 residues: CASSPEVANTGELFF. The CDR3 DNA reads TGTGCCAGCAGCCCCGAAGTAGCGAACACCGGGGAGCTGTTTTTT.

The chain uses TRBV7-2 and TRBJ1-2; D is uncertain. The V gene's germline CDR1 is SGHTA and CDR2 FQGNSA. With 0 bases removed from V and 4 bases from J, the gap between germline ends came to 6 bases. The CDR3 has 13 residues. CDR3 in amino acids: CASSLAQLYGYTF. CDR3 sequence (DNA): TGTGCCAGCAGCTTAGCACAGCTCTATGGCTACACCTTC.

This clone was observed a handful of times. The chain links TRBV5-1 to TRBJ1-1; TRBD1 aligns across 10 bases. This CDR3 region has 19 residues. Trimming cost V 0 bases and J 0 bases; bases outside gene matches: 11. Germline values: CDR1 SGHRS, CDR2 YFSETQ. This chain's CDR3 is CASSLARQGAIGMNTEAFF. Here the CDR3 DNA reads TGCGCCAGCAGCTTGGCACGACAGGGGGCGATAGGCATGAACACTGAAGCTTTCTTT.

CDR3 sequence reads: CASSQQVLAKNIQYF. CDR3 sequence (DNA): TGCGCCAGCAGCCAACAGGTACTAGCCAAAAACATTCAGTACTTC. The chain is built from TRBV4-1 and TRBJ2-4; D not certain. This CDR3 region has 15 residues. Germline assignment: CDR1 MGHRA and CDR2 YSYEKL. Trimming left V 2 bases short and J 0 bases short, with 8 bases between.

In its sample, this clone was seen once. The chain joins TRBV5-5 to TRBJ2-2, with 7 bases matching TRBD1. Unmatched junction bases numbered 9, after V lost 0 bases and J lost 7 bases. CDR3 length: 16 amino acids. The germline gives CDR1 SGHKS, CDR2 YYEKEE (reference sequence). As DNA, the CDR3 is TGTGCCAGCAGCTTGGCTTTGAGGGGGCAGGGCGGGGAGCTGTTTTTT. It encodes CASSLALRGQGGELFF.

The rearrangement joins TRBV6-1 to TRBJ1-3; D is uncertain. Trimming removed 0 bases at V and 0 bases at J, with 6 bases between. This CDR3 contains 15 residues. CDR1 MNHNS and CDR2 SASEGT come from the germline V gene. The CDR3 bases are TGTGCCAGCAGTGAAGCCGCACGCTCTGGAAACACCATATATTTT. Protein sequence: CASSEAARSGNTIYF.

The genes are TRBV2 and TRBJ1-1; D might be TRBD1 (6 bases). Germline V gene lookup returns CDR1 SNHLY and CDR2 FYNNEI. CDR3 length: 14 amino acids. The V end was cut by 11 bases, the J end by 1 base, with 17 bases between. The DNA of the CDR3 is TGTGCCGGGACCGGACAGTCTTGGAACACTGAAGCTTTCTTT. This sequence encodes CAGTGQSWNTEAFF.

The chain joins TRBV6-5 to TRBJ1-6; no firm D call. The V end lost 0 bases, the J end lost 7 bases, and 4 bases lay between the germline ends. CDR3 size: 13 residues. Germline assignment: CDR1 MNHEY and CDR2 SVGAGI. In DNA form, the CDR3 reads TGTGCCAGCAGTTACTCGTTGAATTCACCCCTCCACTTT. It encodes CASSYSLNSPLHF.

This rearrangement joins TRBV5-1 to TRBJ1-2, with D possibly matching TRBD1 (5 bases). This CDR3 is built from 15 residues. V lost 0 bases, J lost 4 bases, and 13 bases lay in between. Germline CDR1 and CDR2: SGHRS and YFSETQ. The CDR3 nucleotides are TGCGCCAGCAGCTTGGACGGGGTTGGGACCTATGGCTACACCTTC. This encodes CASSLDGVGTYGYTF.

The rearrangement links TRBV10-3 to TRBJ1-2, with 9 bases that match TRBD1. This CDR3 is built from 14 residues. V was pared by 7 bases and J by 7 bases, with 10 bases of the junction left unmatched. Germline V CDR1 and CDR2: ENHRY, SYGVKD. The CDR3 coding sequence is TGTGCCATCAAACAGGGGGCGATAGCTGCTGGCTACACCTTC. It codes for CAIKQGAIAAGYTF.

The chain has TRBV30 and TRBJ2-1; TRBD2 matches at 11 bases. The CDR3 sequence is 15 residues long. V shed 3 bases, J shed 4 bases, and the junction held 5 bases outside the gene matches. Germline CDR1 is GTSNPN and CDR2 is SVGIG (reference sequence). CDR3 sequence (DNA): TGTGCCTGGAGCCAACTAGCGGGAGCGTACAATGAGCAGTTCTTC. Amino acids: CAWSQLAGAYNEQFF.

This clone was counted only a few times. The CDR3 DNA reads TGTGCCAGCAGCTTGGGTGACATGCCGCGGGGCTACACCTTC. It is translated as CASSLGDMPRGYTF. The rearrangement joins TRBV5-4 to TRBJ1-2; D call uncertain. The CDR3 is 14 residues long. CDR1 and CDR2 from the germline V gene are SGHNT and YYREEE (reference sequence). The V end was cut by 0 bases, the J end by 8 bases, with 14 bases between.

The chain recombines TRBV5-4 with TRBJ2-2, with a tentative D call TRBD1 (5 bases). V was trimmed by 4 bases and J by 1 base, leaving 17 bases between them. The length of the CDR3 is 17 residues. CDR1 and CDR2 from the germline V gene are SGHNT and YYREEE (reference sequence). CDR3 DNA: TGTGCCAGCAGCCCAGACAGAGTCTATCGGAACACCGGGGAGCTGTTTTTT. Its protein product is CASSPDRVYRNTGELFF.

The CDR3 sequence: CASREGASPLHF. CDR3 bases: TGTGCCAGCAGAGAGGGGGCCTCACCCCTCCACTTT. The V and J genes are TRBV6-5 and TRBJ1-6, with 7 positions matching TRBD1. The CDR3 has 12 amino acids. Germline V CDR1 and CDR2: MNHEY, SVGAGI. Unmatched junction bases numbered 3, after V lost 6 bases and J lost 10 bases.

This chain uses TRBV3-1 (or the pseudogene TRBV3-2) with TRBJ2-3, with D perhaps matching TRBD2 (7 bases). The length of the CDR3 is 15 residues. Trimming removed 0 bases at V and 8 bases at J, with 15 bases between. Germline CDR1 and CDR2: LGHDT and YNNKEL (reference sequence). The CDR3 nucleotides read TGTGCCAGCAGCCAAGAAGGGAGGGGGGCTGCTACGCAGTATTTT. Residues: CASSQEGRGAATQYF.

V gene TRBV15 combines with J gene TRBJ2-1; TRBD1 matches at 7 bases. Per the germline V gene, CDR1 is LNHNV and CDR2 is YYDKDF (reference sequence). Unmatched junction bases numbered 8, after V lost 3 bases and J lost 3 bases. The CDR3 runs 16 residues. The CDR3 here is CATSSRYRGVYNEQFF. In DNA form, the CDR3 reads TGTGCCACCAGCAGCCGTTACAGGGGAGTCTACAATGAGCAGTTCTTC.

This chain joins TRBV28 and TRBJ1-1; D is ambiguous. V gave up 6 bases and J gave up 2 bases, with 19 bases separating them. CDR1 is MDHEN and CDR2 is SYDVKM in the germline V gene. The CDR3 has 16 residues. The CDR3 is CASRLEGRVPNTEAFF. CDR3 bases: TGTGCCAGCAGGCTGGAGGGAAGGGTCCCTAACACTGAAGCTTTCTTT. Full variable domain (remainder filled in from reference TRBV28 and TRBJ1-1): DVKVTQSSRYLVKRTGEKVFLECVQDMDHENMFWYRQDPGLGLRLIYFSYDVKMKEKGDIPEGYSVSREKKERFSLILESASTNQTSMYLCASRLEGRVPNTEAFFGQGTRLTVV.

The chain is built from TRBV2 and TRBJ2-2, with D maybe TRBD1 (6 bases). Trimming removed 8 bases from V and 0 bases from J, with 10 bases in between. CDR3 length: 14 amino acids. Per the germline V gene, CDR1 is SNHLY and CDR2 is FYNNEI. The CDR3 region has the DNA TGTGCCAGCGAGGACAGAACGAACACCGGGGAGCTGTTTTTT. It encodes CASEDRTNTGELFF. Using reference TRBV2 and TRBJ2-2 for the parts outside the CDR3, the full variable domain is EPEVTQTPSHQVTQMGQEVILRCVPISNHLYFYWYRQILGQKVEFLVSFYNNEISEKSEIFDDQFSVERPDGSNFTLKIRSTKLEDSAMYFCASEDRTNTGELFFGEGSRLTVL.

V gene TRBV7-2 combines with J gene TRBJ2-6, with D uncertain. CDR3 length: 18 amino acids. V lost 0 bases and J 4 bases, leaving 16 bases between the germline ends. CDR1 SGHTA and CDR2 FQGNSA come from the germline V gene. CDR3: CASSLASVSGSGANVLTF. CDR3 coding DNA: TGTGCCAGCAGCTTAGCGAGTGTTTCCGGGTCCGGGGCCAACGTCCTGACTTTC.

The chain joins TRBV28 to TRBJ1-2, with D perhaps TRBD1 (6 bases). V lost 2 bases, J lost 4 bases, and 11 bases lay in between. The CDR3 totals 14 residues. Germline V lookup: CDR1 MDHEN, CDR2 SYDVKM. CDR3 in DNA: TGTGCCAGCAGTTTAGAGGGGGGCCCCTATGGCTACACCTTC. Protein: CASSLEGGPYGYTF.

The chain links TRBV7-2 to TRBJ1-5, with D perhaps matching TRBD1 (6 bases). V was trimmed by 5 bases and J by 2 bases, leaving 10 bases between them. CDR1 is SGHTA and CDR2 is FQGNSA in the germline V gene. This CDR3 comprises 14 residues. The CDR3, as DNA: TGTGCCAGCAGCCAGGGGCAGGGCAATCAGCCCCAGCATTTT. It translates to CASSQGQGNQPQHF.

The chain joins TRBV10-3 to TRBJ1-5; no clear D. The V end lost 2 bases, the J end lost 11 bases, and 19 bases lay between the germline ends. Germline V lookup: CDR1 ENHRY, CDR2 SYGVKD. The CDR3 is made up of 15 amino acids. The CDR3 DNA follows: TGTGCCATCAGTGAGGGAGGAGGCGCATCCCAGGCCCAGCATTTT. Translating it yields CAISEGGGASQAQHF.